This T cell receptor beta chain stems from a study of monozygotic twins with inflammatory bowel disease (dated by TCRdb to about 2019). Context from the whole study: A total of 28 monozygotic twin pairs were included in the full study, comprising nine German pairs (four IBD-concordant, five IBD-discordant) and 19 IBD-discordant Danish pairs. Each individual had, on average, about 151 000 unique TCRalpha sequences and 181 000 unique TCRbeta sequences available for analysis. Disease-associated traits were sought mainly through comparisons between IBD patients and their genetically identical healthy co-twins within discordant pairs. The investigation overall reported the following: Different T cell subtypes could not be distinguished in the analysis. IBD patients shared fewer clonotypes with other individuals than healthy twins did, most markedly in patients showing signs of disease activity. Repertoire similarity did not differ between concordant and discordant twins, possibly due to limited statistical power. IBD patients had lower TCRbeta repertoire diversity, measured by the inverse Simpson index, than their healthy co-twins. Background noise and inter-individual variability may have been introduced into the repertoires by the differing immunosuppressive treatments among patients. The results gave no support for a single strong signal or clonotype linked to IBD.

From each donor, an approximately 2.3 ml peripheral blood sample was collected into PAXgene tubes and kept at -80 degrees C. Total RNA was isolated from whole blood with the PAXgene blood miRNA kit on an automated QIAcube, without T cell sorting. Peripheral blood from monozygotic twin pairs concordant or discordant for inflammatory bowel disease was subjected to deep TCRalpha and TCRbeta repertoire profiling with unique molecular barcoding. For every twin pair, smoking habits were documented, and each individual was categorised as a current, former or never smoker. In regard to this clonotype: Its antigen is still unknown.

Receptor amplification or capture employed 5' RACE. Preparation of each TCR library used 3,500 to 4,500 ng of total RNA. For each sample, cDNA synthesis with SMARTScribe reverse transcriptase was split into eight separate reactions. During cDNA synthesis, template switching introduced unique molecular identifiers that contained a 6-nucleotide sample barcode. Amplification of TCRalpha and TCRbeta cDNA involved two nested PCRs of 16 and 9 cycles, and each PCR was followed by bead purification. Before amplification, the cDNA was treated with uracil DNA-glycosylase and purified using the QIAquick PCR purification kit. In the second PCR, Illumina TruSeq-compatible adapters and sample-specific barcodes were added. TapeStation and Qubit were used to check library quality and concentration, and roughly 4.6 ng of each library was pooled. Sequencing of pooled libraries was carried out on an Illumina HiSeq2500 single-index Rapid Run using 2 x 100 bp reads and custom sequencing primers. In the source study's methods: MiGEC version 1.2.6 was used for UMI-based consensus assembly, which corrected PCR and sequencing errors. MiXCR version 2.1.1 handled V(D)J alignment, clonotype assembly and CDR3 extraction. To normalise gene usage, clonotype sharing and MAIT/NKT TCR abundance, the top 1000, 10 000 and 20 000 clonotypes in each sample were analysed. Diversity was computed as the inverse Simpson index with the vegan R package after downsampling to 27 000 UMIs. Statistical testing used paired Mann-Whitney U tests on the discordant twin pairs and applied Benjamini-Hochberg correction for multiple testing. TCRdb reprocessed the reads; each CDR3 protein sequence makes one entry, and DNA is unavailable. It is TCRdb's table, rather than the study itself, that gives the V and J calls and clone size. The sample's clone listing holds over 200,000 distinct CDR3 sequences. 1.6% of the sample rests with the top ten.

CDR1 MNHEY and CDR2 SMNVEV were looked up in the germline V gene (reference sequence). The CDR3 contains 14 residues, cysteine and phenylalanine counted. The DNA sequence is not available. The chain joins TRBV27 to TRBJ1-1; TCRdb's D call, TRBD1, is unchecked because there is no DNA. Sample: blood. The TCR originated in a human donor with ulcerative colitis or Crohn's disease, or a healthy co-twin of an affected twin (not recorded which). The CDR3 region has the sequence CASSLTVYRPEAFF.